This T cell receptor beta chain was sequenced in a study of cytomegalovirus exposure and HLA in healthy donors. Trimming removed 3 bases from V and 8 bases from J; junction bases left unmatched: 7. The CDR3 has 14 residues. Germline assignment: CDR1 LNHNV and CDR2 YYDKDF (reference sequence). Study results and limitations: Listed as cytomegalovirus-associated were more than 150 TCR beta chains. In a later analysis, donors in an Asian-associated ancestry cluster reportedly had fewer N-insertions in productive TCRs than the cohort mean. V- and J-gene trimming of TCR beta was linked (in a later analysis) to a missense DCLRE1C variant.

In the case of this clone: Its specificity is unknown.

PCR used 60 Vbeta primers and 13 Jbeta primers. This table comes from immunoSEQ multiplex PCR, and its TCRdb copy is limited to in-frame clones, with some not included. Of 90,000 to 120,000 clones in the sample, approximately 76% were seen once. The receptor comes from a man aged 18 to 30 in good health and CMV-seronegative. This chain joins TRBV15 and TRBJ2-1; the match to TRBD1 covers 7 bases. What was sequenced was PBMCs. The CDR3 nucleotides are TGTGCCACCAGCAGGGGGGACAGTGGCGATGAGCAGTTCTTC. Translating gives CATSRGDSGDEQFF. The whole variable domain, remainder taken from reference TRBV15 and TRBJ2-1, is DAMVIQNPRYQVTQFGKPVTLSCSQTLNHNVMYWYQQKSSQAPKLLFHYYDKDFNNEADTPDNFQSRRPNTSFCFLDIRSPGLGDTAMYLCATSRGDSGDEQFFGPGTRLTVL.